A selection of T cell receptor beta chains follows, all from one sample in a study of T-cell reconstitution after alpha-beta-depleted transplantation in children. One entry per CDR3 protein, called by TCRdb with MiXCR from the PCR reads. The sample includes a few hundred thousand distinct CDR3 sequences, under 13% of them seen just once. The sequencing used PBMCs from the stem cell graft donor, collected from the stem cell graft. The receptors here all came from a human donor who donated a stem cell graft to a child with acute myeloid leukemia. The CDR3 runs from the conserved cysteine through the conserved F or W. The order of the fields is CDR3 protein, CDR3 DNA, V gene, D gene, J gene, clone size. A D gene is named only where the DNA matches it firmly. Clone size is shown for a subset of rows, as once, few, many or a class of expanded clone.

CDR3 protein: CASSLVSASSYEQYF
CDR3 DNA: TGCGCCAGCAGCTTGGTCTCAGCAAGCTCCTACGAGCAGTACTTC
V gene: TRBV5-1
D gene: NA
J gene: TRBJ2-7
clone size: NA

CDR3 protein: CSATVPAGGQETQYF
CDR3 DNA: TGCAGTGCTACTGTTCCGGCGGGAGGACAAGAGACCCAGTACTTC
V gene: TRBV20-1
D gene: TRBD2
J gene: TRBJ2-5
clone size: few

CDR3 protein: CASSPTRRGVQETQYF
CDR3 DNA: TGTGCCAGCAGTCCGACTCGGAGGGGGGTTCAAGAGACCCAGTACTTC
V gene: TRBV6-1
D gene: NA
J gene: TRBJ2-5
clone size: NA

CDR3 protein: CASRGPVTEAFF
CDR3 DNA: TGTGCCAGCAGAGGGCCGGTCACTGAAGCTTTCTTT
V gene: TRBV3-1
D gene: NA
J gene: TRBJ1-1
clone size: many

CDR3 protein: CASSLYLTSCTDTQYF
CDR3 DNA: TGTGCCAGCAGTTTATACCTGACTAGCTGCACAGATACGCAGTATTTT
V gene: TRBV27
D gene: TRBD2
J gene: TRBJ2-3
clone size: NA

CDR3 protein: CAPASRARRGNQPQHF
CDR3 DNA: TGTGCCCCGGCCTCCAGGGCCCGAAGGGGCAATCAGCCCCAGCATTTT
V gene: TRBV14
D gene: NA
J gene: TRBJ1-5
clone size: few

CDR3 protein: CASSSLRGVYAEAFF
CDR3 DNA: TGTGCCAGCAGCTCCCTTCGAGGGGTATACGCTGAAGCTTTCTTT
V gene: TRBV2
D gene: NA
J gene: TRBJ1-1
clone size: few

CDR3 protein: CASSLNNEHFF
CDR3 DNA: TGCGCCAGCAGTCTAAACAATGAGCATTTCTTC
V gene: TRBV5-1
D gene: NA
J gene: TRBJ2-1
clone size: NA

CDR3 protein: CASSRGASGRKTQYF
CDR3 DNA: TGTGCCAGCAGCCGAGGGGCTAGCGGGAGAAAGACCCAGTACTTC
V gene: TRBV12-3/TRBV12-4
D gene: TRBD2
J gene: TRBJ2-5
clone size: NA

CDR3 protein: CASSLTILIPNQPQHF
CDR3 DNA: TGCGCCAGCAGCCTAACGATCCTTATTCCGAATCAGCCCCAGCATTTT
V gene: TRBV4-1
D gene: NA
J gene: TRBJ1-5
clone size: NA

CDR3 protein: CATHEGQGTSPWYEQYF
CDR3 DNA: TGTGCCACCCATGAGGGACAGGGCACCTCTCCCTGGTACGAGCAGTACTTC
V gene: TRBV10-3
D gene: TRBD1
J gene: TRBJ2-7
clone size: few

CDR3 protein: CASSYHAAGGGGEQFF
CDR3 DNA: TGTGCCAGCAGTTACCACGCAGCGGGAGGGGGCGGTGAGCAGTTCTTC
V gene: TRBV6-2/TRBV6-3
D gene: TRBD2
J gene: TRBJ2-1
clone size: few

CDR3 protein: CASRQLRQTSRSYEQYF
CDR3 DNA: TGTGCCAGCCGCCAACTCAGACAGACGAGTCGGTCCTACGAGCAGTACTTC
V gene: TRBV6-1
D gene: NA
J gene: TRBJ2-7
clone size: few

CDR3 protein: CATSRVLYAGEAFF
CDR3 DNA: TGTGCCACCAGCAGAGTTTTATACGCAGGGGAAGCTTTCTTT
V gene: TRBV15
D gene: NA
J gene: TRBJ1-1
clone size: few

CDR3 protein: CSASPDSPYSYEQYF
CDR3 DNA: TGCAGTGCTTCCCCGGACTCACCCTACTCCTACGAGCAGTACTTC
V gene: TRBV20-1
D gene: NA
J gene: TRBJ2-7
clone size: few

CDR3 protein: CASSLGRGSGELFF
CDR3 DNA: TGTGCCAGCAGCTTAGGTCGGGGTTCCGGGGAGCTGTTTTTT
V gene: TRBV7-2
D gene: NA
J gene: TRBJ2-2
clone size: few

CDR3 protein: CASSLTGTGKAGANVLTF
CDR3 DNA: TGCGCCAGCAGCCTTACCGGGACAGGGAAGGCTGGGGCCAACGTCCTGACTTTC
V gene: TRBV5-1
D gene: TRBD1
J gene: TRBJ2-6
clone size: many

CDR3 protein: CASSSLLAGGPADTQYF
CDR3 DNA: TGTGCCAGCAGTTCCCTCCTAGCGGGGGGGCCTGCAGATACGCAGTATTTT
V gene: TRBV27
D gene: TRBD2
J gene: TRBJ2-3
clone size: many

CDR3 protein: CSARKEVGSGNTIYF
CDR3 DNA: TGCAGTGCTAGAAAGGAGGTTGGGTCTGGAAACACCATATATTTT
V gene: TRBV20-1
D gene: NA
J gene: TRBJ1-3
clone size: NA

CDR3 protein: CASRYKNTGELFF
CDR3 DNA: TGTGCCAGCAGATACAAGAACACCGGGGAGCTGTTTTTT
V gene: TRBV7-9
D gene: NA
J gene: TRBJ2-2
clone size: NA

CDR3 protein: CASSLAGTGLADEQYF
CDR3 DNA: TGTGCCAGCAGTTTAGCGGGGACAGGGCTTGCGGACGAGCAGTACTTC
V gene: TRBV12-3/TRBV12-4
D gene: TRBD1
J gene: TRBJ2-7
clone size: NA

CDR3 protein: CAWSVLGGTEAFF
CDR3 DNA: TGTGCCTGGAGTGTATTAGGGGGAACTGAAGCTTTCTTT
V gene: TRBV30
D gene: NA
J gene: TRBJ1-1
clone size: many

CDR3 protein: CASSYTGVGNIQYF
CDR3 DNA: TGTGCCAGCAGCTATACAGGGGTGGGAAACATTCAGTACTTC
V gene: TRBV9
D gene: TRBD1
J gene: TRBJ2-4
clone size: many

CDR3 protein: CASSPGTSGDGKTQYF
CDR3 DNA: TGCGCCAGCAGCCCGGGGACTAGCGGAGATGGGAAGACCCAGTACTTC
V gene: TRBV5-1
D gene: TRBD2
J gene: TRBJ2-5
clone size: NA

CDR3 protein: CASSDEGDQETQYF
CDR3 DNA: TGTGCCAGCAGTGATGAGGGAGACCAAGAGACCCAGTACTTC
V gene: TRBV2
D gene: NA
J gene: TRBJ2-5
clone size: NA

CDR3 protein: CASSYSGSRNEQYF
CDR3 DNA: TGTGCCAGCAGTTACTCCGGGAGTCGGAACGAGCAGTACTTC
V gene: TRBV6-2/TRBV6-3
D gene: NA
J gene: TRBJ2-7
clone size: few

CDR3 protein: CASSEVAGGPWETQYF
CDR3 DNA: TGTGCCAGCAGTGAAGTAGCGGGGGGGCCCTGGGAGACCCAGTACTTC
V gene: TRBV6-1
D gene: TRBD2
J gene: TRBJ2-5
clone size: few

CDR3 protein: CASSQAIRGQPQHF
CDR3 DNA: TGTGCCAGCAGCCAAGCGATCCGGGGTCAGCCCCAGCATTTT
V gene: TRBV4-2
D gene: NA
J gene: TRBJ1-5
clone size: many

CDR3 protein: CAHRNRNTGELFF
CDR3 DNA: TGTGCCCACCGGAACCGGAACACCGGGGAGCTGTTTTTT
V gene: TRBV12-3/TRBV12-4
D gene: NA
J gene: TRBJ2-2
clone size: NA

CDR3 protein: CASRPGTGYNEQFF
CDR3 DNA: TGTGCCAGCAGACCTGGGACAGGGTACAATGAGCAGTTCTTC
V gene: TRBV6-5
D gene: TRBD1
J gene: TRBJ2-1
clone size: many

CDR3 protein: CASTGLLQETQYF
CDR3 DNA: TGTGCCAGCACCGGGTTACTACAAGAGACCCAGTACTTC
V gene: TRBV6-1
D gene: NA
J gene: TRBJ2-5
clone size: NA

CDR3 protein: CSARDRMNTEAFF
CDR3 DNA: TGCAGTGCGAGGGACAGAATGAACACTGAAGCTTTCTTT
V gene: TRBV20-1
D gene: TRBD1
J gene: TRBJ1-1
clone size: NA

CDR3 protein: CSAGDRGLGEQYF
CDR3 DNA: TGCAGTGCTGGGGACAGGGGGCTAGGGGAGCAGTACTTC
V gene: TRBV20-1
D gene: TRBD1
J gene: TRBJ2-7
clone size: few

CDR3 protein: CASSLLFSGANVLTF
CDR3 DNA: TGCGCCAGCAGCTTGCTCTTCTCAGGGGCCAACGTCCTGACTTTC
V gene: TRBV5-1
D gene: NA
J gene: TRBJ2-6
clone size: NA

CDR3 protein: CSARTGVHEQYF
CDR3 DNA: TGCAGTGCTAGAACGGGAGTCCACGAGCAGTACTTC
V gene: TRBV20-1
D gene: NA
J gene: TRBJ2-7
clone size: NA

CDR3 protein: CASSRGNTIYF
CDR3 DNA: TGTGCCAGCAGTCGGGGAAACACCATATATTTT
V gene: TRBV6-5
D gene: NA
J gene: TRBJ1-3
clone size: many

CDR3 protein: CASSQDPGLPHNSPLHF
CDR3 DNA: TGCGCCAGCAGCCAAGATCCGGGGCTACCGCATAATTCACCCCTCCACTTT
V gene: TRBV4-1
D gene: NA
J gene: TRBJ1-6
clone size: few

CDR3 protein: CASSLVVEWADTQYF
CDR3 DNA: TGTGCCAGCAGCTTGGTGGTAGAATGGGCAGATACGCAGTATTTT
V gene: TRBV5-6
D gene: NA
J gene: TRBJ2-3
clone size: few